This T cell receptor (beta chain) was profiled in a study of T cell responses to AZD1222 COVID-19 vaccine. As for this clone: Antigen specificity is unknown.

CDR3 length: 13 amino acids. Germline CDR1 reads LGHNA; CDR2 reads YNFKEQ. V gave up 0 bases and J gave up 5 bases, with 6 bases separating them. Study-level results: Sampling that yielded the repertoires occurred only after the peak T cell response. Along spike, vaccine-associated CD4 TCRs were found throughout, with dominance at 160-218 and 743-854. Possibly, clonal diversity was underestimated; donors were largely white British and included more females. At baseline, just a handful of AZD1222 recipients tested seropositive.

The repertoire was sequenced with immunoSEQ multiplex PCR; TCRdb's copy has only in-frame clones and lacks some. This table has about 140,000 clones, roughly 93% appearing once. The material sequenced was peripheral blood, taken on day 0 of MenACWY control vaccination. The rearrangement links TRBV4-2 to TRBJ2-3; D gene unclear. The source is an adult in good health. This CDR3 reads CASSQEPLDTQYF. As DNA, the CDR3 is TGTGCCAGCAGCCAAGAGCCCCTAGATACGCAGTATTTT.